What follows describes a single TCR beta chain. Its target is unknown. The data originate from a study of PD-1 blockade in mismatch repair-deficient tumors. Findings and limits, study-wide: Rapid post-treatment expansion, then contraction, generally preceding radiologic response, marked tumor-resident clones.

TCR sequencing covered a few patients who responded to pembrolizumab. Only in-frame clones appear in the TCRdb table, and some are missing; sequencing was by immunoSEQ multiplex PCR. This table has 49,000 or so clones, approximately 81% appearing once. Trimming removed 5 bases from V and 5 bases from J, with 9 bases in between. Germline CDR1 reads SGHTS; CDR2 reads YDEGEE. The CDR3 has 12 residues. The sample was peripheral blood, taken 20 weeks after starting pembrolizumab. The V gene is TRBV5-8, the J gene TRBJ2-3; D not resolved. The receptor was isolated from an adult with mismatch repair-deficient cancer. CDR3 DNA: TGTGCCAGCAGTCCTAGGGAAGATACGCAGTATTTT. Translating it yields CASSPREDTQYF.